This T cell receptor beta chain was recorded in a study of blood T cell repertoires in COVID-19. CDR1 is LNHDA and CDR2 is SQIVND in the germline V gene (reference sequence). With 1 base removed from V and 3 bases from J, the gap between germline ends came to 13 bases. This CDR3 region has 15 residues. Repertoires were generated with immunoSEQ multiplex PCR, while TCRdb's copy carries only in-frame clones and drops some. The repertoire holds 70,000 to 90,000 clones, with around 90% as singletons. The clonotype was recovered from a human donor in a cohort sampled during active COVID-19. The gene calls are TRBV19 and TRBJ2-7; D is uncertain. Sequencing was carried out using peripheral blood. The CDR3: CASSIAPSSIYEQYF. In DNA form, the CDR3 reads TGTGCCAGTAGTATAGCCCCATCTAGTATCTACGAGCAGTACTTC. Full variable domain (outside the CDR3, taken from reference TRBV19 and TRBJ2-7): DGGITQSPKYLFRKEGQNVTLSCEQNLNHDAMYWYRQDPGQGLRLIYYSQIVNDFQKGDIAEGYSVSREKKESFPLTVTSAQKNPTAFYLCASSIAPSSIYEQYFGPGTRLTVT.